This T cell receptor beta chain was recorded in a study of radiation and T cells in renal cell carcinoma. The assay was immunoSEQ multiplex PCR, and TCRdb's table has in-frame clones only and misses some. The table has under 6,500 clones, around 51% seen once; the top ten hold approximately 50%. Findings and limits, study-wide: Intratumoral heterogeneity was not captured in these approximately 1 g regions. Irradiated tumors had higher TCR clonality than control tumors. Dominant CDR3 motifs occupied more repertoire in irradiated than control tumors.

Unmatched junction bases numbered 13, after V lost 5 bases and J lost 7 bases. The germline V gene has CDR1 MNHNS and CDR2 SASEGT. CDR3 length equals 16 residues. Sample treatment: 15 Gy SBRT to primary tumor, nephrectomy 4 weeks later. Nephrectomy followed 15 Gy stereotactic body radiation by 4 weeks. This clone was counted a few times. The antigen remains unidentified. The sample here was tumor tissue, taken from a patient whose treatment included radiotherapy and nephrectomy. This TCR was sampled from a man between 60 and 70 years old with renal cell carcinoma. The rearrangement links TRBV6-1 to TRBJ1-1; 10 bases align to TRBD1. CDR3 nucleotides: TGTGCCAGCAGTCAAGGTGGGGGACAGGGGATGGGTGAAGCTTTCTTT. The encoded protein is CASSQGGGQGMGEAFF.